These 9 T cell receptor beta chains came from one sample sequenced in a study of STAT5B mutations in CD4+ large granular lymphocyte leukemia. Only in-frame clones appear in the TCRdb table, and some are missing; sequencing was by immunoSEQ multiplex PCR. Of tens of thousands of clones listed, about two thirds are singletons. The sample consisted of CD4+ T cells from blood buffy coats. The receptors originated from a human donor in good health.

The chain carries TRBV6-5 and TRBJ2-5; either TRBD1 or TRBD2 may fit D (5 bases each). Germline V lookup: CDR1 MNHEY, CDR2 SVGAGI. CDR3 length: 15 residues. The V end was cut by 5 bases, the J end by 5 bases, with 18 bases between. CDR3 amino acids: CASSTGTVFRETQYF. CDR3 nucleotides: TGTGCCAGCAGTACCGGGACGGTTTTTCGGGAGACCCAGTACTTC.

The chain combines TRBV11-2 with TRBJ1-3, with 7 bases fitting TRBD1. Germline V gene lookup returns CDR1 SGHAT and CDR2 FQNNGV. This CDR3 has 13 residues. J gave up 4 bases and V 7 bases, and 4 bases lay outside the gene matches. CDR3 sequence reads: CASTLTGGNTIYF. CDR3 nucleotide sequence: TGTGCCAGCACCCTGACAGGGGGAAACACCATATATTTT.

The chain is built from TRBV5-1 and TRBJ2-5, with D possibly TRBD1 on 6 matching bases. V was cut by 2 bases and J by 0 bases, with 11 bases left in between. Germline V gives CDR1 SGHRS, CDR2 YFSETQ. The CDR3 consists of 15 residues. This chain's CDR3 is CASSFPGANQETQYF. The CDR3 DNA sequence: TGCGCCAGCAGCTTCCCAGGGGCGAACCAAGAGACCCAGTACTTC. The variable domain in full, with the rest retrieved from reference TRBV5-1 and TRBJ2-5, is KAGVTQTPRYLIKTRGQQVTLSCSPISGHRSVSWYQQTPGQGLQFLFEYFSETQRNKGNFPGRFSGRQFSNSRSEMNVSTLELGDSALYLCASSFPGANQETQYFGPGTRLLVL.

V is TRBV5-1 and J is TRBJ2-1; TRBD1 matches at 10 bases. The V and J ends lost 4 bases and 10 bases, in that order; junction bases with no gene match: 17. The germline V gene has CDR1 SGHRS and CDR2 YFSETQ. The CDR3 loop spans 17 amino acids. In DNA form, the CDR3 reads TGCGCCAGCAGCGGCGGGACAGGGGTCCGGCGGGGGGTCGAGCAGTTCTTC. The encoded protein is CASSGGTGVRRGVEQFF. The whole variable domain, remainder taken from reference TRBV5-1 and TRBJ2-1, is KAGVTQTPRYLIKTRGQQVTLSCSPISGHRSVSWYQQTPGQGLQFLFEYFSETQRNKGNFPGRFSGRQFSNSRSEMNVSTLELGDSALYLCASSGGTGVRRGVEQFFGPGTRLTVL.

The chain employs TRBV5-1 and TRBJ2-5; 8 bases align to TRBD1. The trim removed 0 bases at V and 4 bases at J, leaving 2 bases unmatched. Germline values: CDR1 SGHRS, CDR2 YFSETQ. The CDR3 has 14 amino acids. This CDR3 is CASSLGRGRETQYF. For the CDR3, the DNA is TGCGCCAGCAGCTTGGGCAGGGGGCGAGAGACCCAGTACTTC.

The chain recombines TRBV11-2 with TRBJ1-2; D is undetermined. The CDR3 extends over 15 amino acids. The V gene's germline CDR1 is SGHAT and CDR2 FQNNGV. V lost 1 base to trimming and J lost 5 bases, with 14 bases between them. The chain's CDR3 is CASSLVVESTYGYTF. CDR3 DNA: TGTGCCAGCAGCTTAGTGGTTGAATCTACGTATGGCTACACCTTC.

The chain employs TRBV2 and TRBJ1-3, with unresolved D. CDR3 length: 11 amino acids. The ends were cut back, 5 bases at V and 2 bases at J, with 1 base in the middle. Germline CDR1 is SNHLY and CDR2 is FYNNEI. This CDR3 is CASSPGNTIYF. In DNA form, the CDR3 reads TGTGCCAGCAGTCCTGGAAACACCATATATTTT.

The genes are TRBV6-5 and TRBJ2-1; 9 bases line up with TRBD1. Germline values: CDR1 MNHEY, CDR2 SVGAGI. V trimming: 6 bases; J trimming: 3 bases; junction bases outside the gene matches: 6. The CDR3 runs 15 residues. The CDR3 DNA follows: TGTGCCAGCAGCAACGTGGACAGGGGCTACAATGAGCAGTTCTTC. Its protein is CASSNVDRGYNEQFF.

Turning to this clone: A junction end diverges from the germline sequence, so it may reflect a read error. This chain connects TRBV7-7 to TRBJ2-7; D ambiguous. CDR3 length: 13 amino acids. Germline V gene sequence: CDR1 SSHAT, CDR2 FNYEAQ (reference sequence). The CDR3 protein is CASSPAMFYEQYF. CDR3 sequence (DNA): TGTGCTAGCAGCCCAGCCATGTTCTACGAGCAGTACTTC.